One and the same sample provided the 5 T cell receptor beta chains below, sequenced in a study of beta chain features in type 1 diabetes. Study-level findings and limits: Researchers report that Type 1 diabetes patients had moderately but significantly shorter TCRB CDR3s across all four CD4+ subsets.

Isolated RNA was reverse transcribed in full, so expressed TCRB transcripts were sequenced. Sequencing used immunoSEQ multiplex PCR; TCRdb keeps in-frame clones, though not all of them. The repertoire holds tens of thousands of clones, with approximately 70% as singletons. No antigen has been identified for these receptors. The specimen sequenced was Tregs from blood. These TCRs come from a woman under 30 with type 1 diabetes.

A word on this clone: Compared with germline, one end of the junction differs, possibly owing to a read error. The chain couples TRBV7-9 to TRBJ1-6; D unresolved. CDR1 is SEHNR and CDR2 is FQNEAQ in the germline V gene (reference sequence). The CDR3 length is 13 residues. CDR3 bases: TGTGCCAGCACCTTAGGGAGCGAGTCACCCCTCCACTTT. This codes for CASTLGSESPLHF.

The chain uses TRBV7-2 and TRBJ2-5, with 11 bases fitting TRBD1. The CDR3 consists of 17 residues. J lost 5 bases, V lost 3 bases, and 11 bases had no gene match. CDR1 is SGHTA, CDR2 FQGNSA, per germline. CDR3 region: CASSLLAGTGGGETQYF. The CDR3 DNA sequence: TGTGCCAGCAGCTTGCTGGCCGGGACAGGGGGAGGCGAGACCCAGTACTTC.

This chain joins TRBV7-8 and TRBJ2-5, with TRBD2 identical over 8 bases. The end of the DNA aligns better with TRBJ2-7, so the J call may be wrong. From germline, CDR1 is SGHVS and CDR2 FQNEAQ. The CDR3 loop spans 17 amino acids. The CDR3 reads CASSLIRGGAGSYEQYF. The CDR3 DNA follows: TGTGCCAGCAGCTTAATTCGGGGGGGCGCTGGCTCCTACGAGCAGTACTTC.

This clone was counted only a few times. The chain couples TRBV18 to TRBJ2-1; 14 bases agree with TRBD2. Germline lookup yields CDR1 KGHSH and CDR2 LQKENI. Losses at the gene ends were 3 bases for V and 8 bases for J; bases not matched to a gene: 3. The CDR3 spans 15 residues. This chain's CDR3 is CASSPGLAGVDEQFF. In DNA, the CDR3 is TGTGCCAGCTCACCGGGACTAGCGGGAGTCGATGAGCAGTTCTTC. The full variable domain, with the rest looked up from reference TRBV18 and TRBJ2-1, is NAGVMQNPRHLVRRRGQEARLRCSPMKGHSHVYWYRQLPEEGLKFMVYLQKENIIDESGMPKERFSAEFPKEGPSILRIQQVVRGDSAAYFCASSPGLAGVDEQFFGPGTRLTVL.

In regard to this clone: The junction does not match germline at one end; this may be a read error. The CDR3 region is CASSLVGTDAPFF. The CDR3 nucleotides read TGTGCCAGCAGCTTGGTCGGGACAGACGCCCCCTTCTTT. This sequence joins TRBV7-2 and TRBJ2-3; 7 nucleotides match TRBD1. CDR1 and CDR2 from the germline V gene are SGHTA and FQGNSA. This CDR3 has 13 amino acids.